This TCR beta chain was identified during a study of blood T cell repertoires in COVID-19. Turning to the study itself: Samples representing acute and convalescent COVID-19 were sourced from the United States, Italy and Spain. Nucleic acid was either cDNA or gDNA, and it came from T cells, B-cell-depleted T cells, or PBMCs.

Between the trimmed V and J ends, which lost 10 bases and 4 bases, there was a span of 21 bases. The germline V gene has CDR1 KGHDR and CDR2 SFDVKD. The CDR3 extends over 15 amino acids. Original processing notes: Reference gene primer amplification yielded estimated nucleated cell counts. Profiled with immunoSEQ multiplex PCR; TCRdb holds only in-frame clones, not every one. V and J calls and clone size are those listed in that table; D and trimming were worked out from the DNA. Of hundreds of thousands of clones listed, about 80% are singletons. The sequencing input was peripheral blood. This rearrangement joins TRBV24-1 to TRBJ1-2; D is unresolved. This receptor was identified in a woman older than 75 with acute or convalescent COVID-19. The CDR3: CATELRNRFGYGYTF. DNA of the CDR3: TGTGCCACGGAACTCCGGAACAGATTTGGCTATGGCTACACCTTC.